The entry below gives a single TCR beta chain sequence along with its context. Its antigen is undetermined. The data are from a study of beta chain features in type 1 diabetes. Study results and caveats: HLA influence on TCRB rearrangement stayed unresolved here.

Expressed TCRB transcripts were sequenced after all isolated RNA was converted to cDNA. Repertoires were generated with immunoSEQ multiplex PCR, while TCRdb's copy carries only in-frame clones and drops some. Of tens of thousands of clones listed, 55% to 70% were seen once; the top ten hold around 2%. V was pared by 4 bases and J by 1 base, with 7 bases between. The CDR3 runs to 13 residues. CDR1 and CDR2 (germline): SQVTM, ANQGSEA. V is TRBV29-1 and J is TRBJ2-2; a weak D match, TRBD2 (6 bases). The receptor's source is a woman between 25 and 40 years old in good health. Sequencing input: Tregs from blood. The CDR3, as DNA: TGCAGCGTTGGTAGCGGGAACACCGGGGAGCTGTTTTTT. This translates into CSVGSGNTGELFF.